A selection of T cell receptor beta chains follows, all from one sample in a study of sequential checkpoint blockade in melanoma. Generated by immunoSEQ multiplex PCR, the TCRdb table keeps only in-frame clones and is missing some. The sample gives fewer than 35,000 clones, roughly 76% of which show up once; roughly 23% is in the top ten. The specimen comprised CD8+ T cells sorted from blood (inferred from file names), sampled from a patient given nivolumab and ipilimumab in sequence. The receptors shown here come from a human donor with melanoma. Each CDR3 is given with its conserved first and last residue. A D gene is named only where the DNA matches it firmly. Clone size is given for some rows only: seen once, a few or many times, or a class if the clone is expanded.

-,TRBV7-9,TRBJ2-7,TRBD1,CASSPRQGAYEQYF,TGTGCCAGCAGCCCTCGACAGGGGGCCTACGAGCAGTACTTC
-,TRBV4-3,TRBJ2-7,-,CASSRGGTAYEQYF,TGCGCCAGCAGCCGCGGAGGGACAGCCTACGAGCAGTACTTC
-,TRBV9,TRBJ1-4,-,CASSVARAVFLLNNEKLFF,TGTGCCAGCAGCGTAGCCAGGGCGGTCTTCCTTCTCAATAATGAAAAACTGTTTTTT
-,TRBV9,TRBJ2-7,-,CASSPQGGSYEQYF,TGTGCCAGCAGCCCACAGGGTGGGTCCTACGAGCAGTACTTC
-,TRBV15,TRBJ2-1,-,CATSGRTEYNEQFF,TGTGCCACCAGCGGAAGGACAGAATACAATGAGCAGTTCTTC
-,TRBV7-9,TRBJ2-5,TRBD1,CASSQTGVQETQYF,TGTGCCAGCAGCCAAACAGGGGTCCAAGAGACCCAGTACTTC
few,TRBV6-4,TRBJ2-1,TRBD2,CASSETSGGGYNEQFF,TGTGCCAGCAGTGAGACTAGCGGGGGAGGTTACAATGAGCAGTTCTTC
few,TRBV4-1,TRBJ2-7,TRBD1,CASSPRDRNYEQYF,TGCGCCAGCAGCCCACGGGACAGAAACTACGAGCAGTACTTC
-,TRBV27,TRBJ2-1,-,CASSLSGQYNEQFF,TGTGCCAGCAGTTTATCGGGGCAGTACAATGAGCAGTTCTTC
-,TRBV7-2,TRBJ1-6,TRBD1,CASSLDPGGFSPLHF,TGTGCCAGCAGCTTAGACCCAGGGGGCTTTTCACCCCTCCACTTT
-,TRBV9,TRBJ2-7,-,CASSPLGGSHLYEQYF,TGTGCCAGCAGCCCCCTAGGAGGGAGCCATCTTTACGAGCAGTACTTC
-,TRBV5-6,TRBJ2-7,TRBD2,CASSLGGRPYEQYF,TGTGCCAGCAGCTTGGGCGGGAGGCCTTACGAGCAGTACTTC
-,TRBV25-1,TRBJ1-4,-,CASTPWESEKLFF,TGTGCCAGCACCCCCTGGGAGAGTGAAAAACTGTTTTTT
few,TRBV14,TRBJ2-3,-,CASSWGGSTDTQYF,TGTGCCAGCAGCTGGGGCGGTAGCACAGATACGCAGTATTTT
-,TRBV5-6,TRBJ2-7,TRBD2,CASSSTRGLAPREQYF,TGTGCCAGCAGCTCGACCCGCGGACTAGCTCCCAGGGAGCAGTACTTC
-,TRBV6-4,TRBJ2-3,-,CASSDSVRSSTDTQYF,TGTGCCAGCAGTGACTCAGTAAGAAGCTCCACAGATACGCAGTATTTT
-,TRBV4-1,TRBJ1-5,TRBD1,CASSQEDRVLGQPQHF,TGCGCCAGCAGCCAGGAGGACAGGGTTCTCGGGCAGCCCCAGCATTTT
few,TRBV13,TRBJ2-5,TRBD1,CASSWGTGGIPDQYF,TGTGCCAGCAGCTGGGGGACAGGGGGGATTCCGGACCAGTACTTC
once,TRBV4-3,TRBJ1-2,TRBD1,CASSQGRQGANYGYTF,TGCGCCAGCAGCCAAGGACGCCAGGGGGCTAACTATGGCTACACCTTC
-,TRBV29-1,TRBJ1-2,TRBD1,CSVKQGAAGYTF,TGCAGCGTAAAACAGGGGGCGGCTGGCTACACCTTC
-,TRBV28,TRBJ2-1,-,CASSLGPYNEQFF,TGTGCCAGCAGTTTAGGCCCCTACAATGAGCAGTTCTTC
-,TRBV27,TRBJ2-7,TRBD2,CASRAGLSYEQYF,TGTGCCAGCAGAGCGGGACTCTCCTACGAGCAGTACTTC
-,TRBV6-5,TRBJ2-1,TRBD1,CASSPGQGVYNEQFF,TGTGCCAGCAGTCCCGGGCAGGGGGTCTACAATGAGCAGTTCTTC
-,TRBV27,TRBJ1-1,-,CASRRGGNTEAFF,TGTGCCAGCAGGCGGGGGGGGAACACTGAAGCTTTCTTT
-,TRBV14,TRBJ1-1,TRBD1,CASSQVQGTEAFF,TGTGCCAGCAGCCAAGTACAGGGGACTGAAGCTTTCTTT
-,TRBV29-1,TRBJ1-1,-,CSVEGNSREAFF,TGCAGCGTTGAAGGTAACAGTAGGGAAGCTTTCTTT
once,TRBV7-2,TRBJ2-7,TRBD1,CASSYSGGYEQYF,TGTGCCAGCAGCTACTCAGGGGGCTACGAGCAGTACTTC
-,TRBV27,TRBJ2-1,TRBD2,CASSPGTSAWLDEQFF,TGTGCCAGCAGTCCAGGGACTAGCGCCTGGTTGGATGAGCAGTTCTTC
-,TRBV5-6,TRBJ1-1,-,CASSLGHEMIRAEAFF,TGTGCCAGCAGCTTGGGGCACGAAATGATTCGGGCTGAAGCTTTCTTT
few,TRBV4-2,TRBJ2-7,-,CASSQGPRADEQYF,TGTGCCAGCAGCCAAGGGCCTAGAGCAGACGAGCAGTACTTC
-,TRBV6-5,TRBJ1-2,-,CASSSGPYGGYTF,TGTGCCAGCAGTTCAGGGCCTTATGGTGGCTACACCTTC
few,TRBV5-4,TRBJ1-2,-,CASSGGTGNHGYTF,TGTGCCAGCAGCGGCGGTACAGGGAACCATGGCTACACCTTC
-,TRBV5-1,TRBJ2-5,TRBD1,CASSSTGGKTQYF,TGCGCCAGCAGCTCGACAGGGGGCAAGACCCAGTACTTC
-,TRBV25-1,TRBJ2-2,-,CASTESNTGELFF,TGTGCCAGCACAGAATCGAACACCGGGGAGCTGTTTTTT
-,TRBV11-2,TRBJ1-1,-,CASSFLLGAPNTEAFF,TGTGCCAGCAGCTTCCTCCTTGGGGCCCCGAACACTGAAGCTTTCTTT
-,TRBV27,TRBJ2-1,TRBD1,CASSFRGTGANEQFF,TGTGCCAGCAGTTTCCGAGGGACAGGGGCCAATGAGCAGTTCTTC
-,TRBV19,TRBJ2-7,TRBD2,CASSLQLAGGLHEQYF,TGTGCCAGTAGTTTGCAGCTAGCGGGAGGCCTCCACGAGCAGTACTTC
few,TRBV4-1,TRBJ1-5,-,CASSLGGGTNQPQHF,TGCGCCAGCAGCTTGGGCGGGGGTACCAATCAGCCCCAGCATTTT
-,TRBV11-2,TRBJ2-3,-,CASRPTSNTQYF,TGTGCCAGCAGACCCACCTCTAATACGCAGTATTTT
-,TRBV7-6,TRBJ1-4,-,CASSSEGWAEKLFF,TGTGCCAGCAGCTCGGAGGGGTGGGCTGAAAAACTGTTTTTT
-,TRBV6-5,TRBJ2-7,-,CASSYGQLSYEQYF,TGTGCCAGCAGTTACGGGCAGCTCTCCTACGAGCAGTACTTC
-,TRBV6-4,TRBJ2-1,TRBD2,CASSEAGGYNEQFF,TGTGCCAGCAGTGAAGCGGGAGGATACAATGAGCAGTTCTTC
-,TRBV5-5,TRBJ1-3,-,CASSSPRVTGNTIYF,TGTGCCAGCAGCTCACCCAGGGTTACAGGAAACACCATATATTTT
-,TRBV19,TRBJ1-2,TRBD1,CASSSGTGGYYGYTF,TGTGCCAGTAGTTCAGGGACAGGGGGCTACTATGGCTACACCTTC
-,TRBV27,TRBJ2-1,TRBD2,CASAGGWGYNEQFF,TGTGCCAGCGCCGGGGGGTGGGGTTACAATGAGCAGTTCTTC
once,TRBV6-5,TRBJ2-7,-,CASRPGDSYEQYF,TGTGCCAGCAGGCCAGGGGACTCCTACGAGCAGTACTTC
-,TRBV6-1,TRBJ1-2,-,CASSDGYRGYTF,TGTGCCAGCAGTGACGGTTATCGAGGCTACACCTTC
-,TRBV9,TRBJ2-7,TRBD2,CASSASSGTSGKQAGEQYF,TGTGCCAGCAGCGCAAGTTCCGGGACTAGCGGGAAACAAGCGGGAGAGCAGTACTTC
few,TRBV7-9,TRBJ2-7,-,CASSSRQLPPDEQYF,TGTGCCAGCAGTTCTAGACAGCTTCCGCCGGACGAGCAGTACTTC
-,TRBV6-1,TRBJ2-7,TRBD2,CASMGTSGSYEQYF,TGTGCCAGCATGGGGACTAGCGGGAGTTACGAGCAGTACTTC
-,TRBV29-1,TRBJ2-1,-,CSVLGAAYNEQFF,TGCAGCGTCCTTGGGGCGGCCTACAATGAGCAGTTCTTC